The next 7 T cell receptor beta chains were all read from a single sample in a study of blood T cell repertoires in COVID-19. Profiled with immunoSEQ multiplex PCR; TCRdb holds only in-frame clones, not every one. The data hold more than 300,000 clones, with roughly 86% observed a single time. Source material: peripheral blood. All receptors come from a woman in her fifties or sixties with acute or convalescent COVID-19.

V and J are TRBV7-6 and TRBJ2-2, with TRBD1 identical over 8 bases. Germline CDR1 is SGHVS and CDR2 is FNYEAQ. J lost 5 bases, V lost 3 bases, and 11 bases had no gene match. The CDR3 consists of 17 residues. CDR3 DNA sequence: TGTGCCAGCAGCTTCACACCTCCAAGACAGGGGACCGGGGAGCTGTTTTTT. Amino acids: CASSFTPPRQGTGELFF.

The chain combines TRBV27 with TRBJ1-3; D is unresolved. V lost 6 bases and J 0 bases, leaving 9 bases between the germline ends. The CDR3 consists of 14 residues. Germline assignment: CDR1 MNHEY and CDR2 SMNVEV (reference sequence). The DNA for the CDR3 is TGTGCCAGCAGCCAACGGGGCTCTGGAAACACCATATATTTT. Encoded protein: CASSQRGSGNTIYF.

The J gene is TRBJ2-1, the V gene TRBV24-1; 8 positions agree with TRBD2. CDR1 is KGHDR and CDR2 is SFDVKD in the germline V gene. With 9 bases clipped from V and 2 bases from J, the junction kept 8 bases outside the gene matches. The CDR3 extends over 15 amino acids. The CDR3 nucleotides are TGTGCCACCGGCTCGACTAGCGCCGCCTACAATGAGCAGTTCTTC. It codes for CATGSTSAAYNEQFF.

The V and J genes are TRBV25-1 and TRBJ1-3; D perhaps matches TRBD1 (6 bases). Germline V gene sequence: CDR1 MGHDK, CDR2 SYGVNS. The CDR3 contains 16 residues. Trimming shortened V by 6 bases and J by 2 bases, and 17 bases separated the two germline ends. The CDR3 region has the DNA TGTGCCAGCAGAGGACAGCGAGGTTTTGCTGGAAACACCATATATTTT. Encoded protein: CASRGQRGFAGNTIYF. The whole variable domain, filled in from reference TRBV25-1 and TRBJ1-3, reads EADIYQTPRYLVIGTGKKITLECSQTMGHDKMYWYQQDPGMELHLIHYSYGVNSTEKGDLSSESTVSRIRTEHFPLTLESARPSHTSQYLCASRGQRGFAGNTIYFGEGSWLTVV.

The J gene is TRBJ2-7, the V gene TRBV27, with 7 bases lining up with TRBD1. Per the germline V gene, CDR1 is MNHEY and CDR2 is SMNVEV (reference sequence). The CDR3 length is 14 residues. Losses at the gene ends were 5 bases for V and 7 bases for J; bases not matched to a gene: 11. The CDR3 nucleotides read TGTGCCAGCAGTCCGCTGGACAGGCCCGGAGAGCAGTACTTC. This gives the protein CASSPLDRPGEQYF.

The chain combines TRBV5-1 with TRBJ2-7; 9 nucleotides agree with TRBD1. The V segment lost 6 bases and the J segment 1 base; nucleotides outside the gene matches: 5. CDR1 is SGHRS and CDR2 is YFSETQ in the germline V gene. The CDR3 totals 14 residues. CDR3: CASTTGTGSYEQYF. For the CDR3, the DNA is TGCGCCAGCACGACCGGGACAGGGTCCTACGAGCAGTACTTC.

This chain connects TRBV28 to TRBJ1-3, with D possibly matching TRBD1 (5 bases). The CDR3 spans 15 residues. V was pared by 6 bases and J by 7 bases, with 19 bases between. Germline lookup yields CDR1 MDHEN and CDR2 SYDVKM. The CDR3 nucleotides are TGTGCCAGCAGCCTCATAGGGACTCAAAGCAACACCATATATTTT. Translating it yields CASSLIGTQSNTIYF.